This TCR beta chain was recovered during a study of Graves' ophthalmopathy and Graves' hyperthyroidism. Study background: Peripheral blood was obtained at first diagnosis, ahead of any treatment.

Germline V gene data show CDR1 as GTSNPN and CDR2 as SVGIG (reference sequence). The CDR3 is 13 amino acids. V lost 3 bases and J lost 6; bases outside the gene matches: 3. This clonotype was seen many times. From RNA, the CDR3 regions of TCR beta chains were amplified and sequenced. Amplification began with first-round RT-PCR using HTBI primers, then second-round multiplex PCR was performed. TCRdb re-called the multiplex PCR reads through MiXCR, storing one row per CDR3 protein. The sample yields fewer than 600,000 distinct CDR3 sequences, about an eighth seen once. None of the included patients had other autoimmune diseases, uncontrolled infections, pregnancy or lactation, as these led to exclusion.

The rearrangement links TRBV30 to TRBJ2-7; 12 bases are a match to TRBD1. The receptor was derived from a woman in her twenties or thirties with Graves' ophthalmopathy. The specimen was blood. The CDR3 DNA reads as TGTGCCTGGAGGGGACAGGGGGCTGGCGAGCAGTACTTC. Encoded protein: CAWRGQGAGEQYF.